The 28 T cell receptor beta chains given below trace back to one sample, sequenced in a study of blood T cell repertoires in COVID-19. The data were produced by immunoSEQ multiplex PCR, yet TCRdb's version contains in-frame clones alone and is incomplete. The sample records 65,000 to 85,000 clones, around 80% being singletons. Material for sequencing was peripheral blood. Every receptor here comes from a man aged 50 or older with active COVID-19.

CDR3 sequence: CASGYWRSLTDTQYF. The CDR3 DNA reads TGTGCTAGTGGTTATTGGCGGAGCCTCACAGATACGCAGTATTTT. This rearrangement joins TRBV12-5 to TRBJ2-3; D remains ambiguous. Trimming removed 4 bases from V and 2 bases from J, with 13 bases in between. The CDR3 length is 15 residues. CDR1 and CDR2 from the germline V gene are LGHNT and FRNRAP.

The genes are TRBV24-1 and TRBJ1-1; TRBD1 matches 7 bases. Germline lookup yields CDR1 KGHDR and CDR2 SFDVKD. The CDR3 extends over 15 amino acids. After removal of 4 bases from V and 0 bases from J, the junction contained 4 bases not matched to a gene. Here the CDR3 reads CATSDRDSMNTEAFF. The DNA for the CDR3 is TGTGCCACCAGTGACCGGGACAGCATGAACACTGAAGCTTTCTTT.

Worth noting for this clone: This CDR3 is also generated by other DNA sequences in the sample. The chain carries TRBV27 and TRBJ1-2; maybe TRBD1 (6 bases). Trimming took 3 bases from V and 7 from J, leaving 12 bases between them. Per the germline V gene, CDR1 is MNHEY and CDR2 is SMNVEV (reference sequence). This CDR3 is built from 13 residues. As DNA, the CDR3 is TGTGCCAGCAGTTTCCGGGGGGCGCTTGGCTACACCTTC. Protein product: CASSFRGALGYTF.

The chain recombines TRBV5-8 with TRBJ2-3; tentatively, D is TRBD1 (5 bases). Germline CDR1 and CDR2: SGHTS and YDEGEE. The CDR3 totals 14 residues. Trimming shortened V by 0 bases and J by 7 bases, and 12 bases separated the two germline ends. CDR3 loop: CASSLEIQGNTQYF. CDR3 DNA: TGTGCCAGCAGCTTGGAGATTCAGGGAAATACGCAGTATTTT.

The V and J genes are TRBV28 and TRBJ2-7, with 10 nucleotides matching TRBD1. Germline V gene data show CDR1 as MDHEN and CDR2 as SYDVKM. The trim removed 4 bases at V and 3 bases at J, leaving 3 bases unmatched. The CDR3 covers 14 residues. This CDR3 reads CASSSGTGVYEQYF. CDR3 nucleotides: TGTGCCAGCAGTTCCGGGACAGGGGTCTACGAGCAGTACTTC.

The chain uses TRBV6-2 or TRBV6-3 and TRBJ1-5, with TRBD1 matching over 7 bases. Germline V CDR1 and CDR2: MNHEY, SVGEGT. CDR3 length: 16 amino acids. With V trimmed by 5 bases and J by 4 bases, 11 bases remained unmatched. The CDR3 loop is CASSPAGGWVNQPQHF. CDR3 DNA sequence: TGTGCCAGCAGTCCCGCAGGGGGATGGGTGAATCAGCCCCAGCATTTT.

The genes are TRBV18 and TRBJ1-1; the D is unclear. Germline CDR1 reads KGHSH; CDR2 reads LQKENI. V lost 8 bases and J 0 bases, leaving 7 bases between the germline ends. CDR3 length: 12 amino acids. The CDR3 spells CASNILNTEAFF. The CDR3 nucleotides read TGTGCCAGCAACATCCTGAACACTGAAGCTTTCTTT. Using reference TRBV18 and TRBJ1-1 for the parts outside the CDR3, the full variable domain is NAGVMQNPRHLVRRRGQEARLRCSPMKGHSHVYWYRQLPEEGLKFMVYLQKENIIDESGMPKERFSAEFPKEGPSILRIQQVVRGDSAAYFCASNILNTEAFFGQGTRLTVV.

The V gene is TRBV6-1, the J gene TRBJ2-3; 11 bases agree with TRBD2. The CDR3 is made up of 16 amino acids. V lost 4 bases, J lost 6 bases, and 9 bases stayed unmatched. Germline V gives CDR1 MNHNS, CDR2 SASEGT. CDR3: CASSARSGGALDTQYF. CDR3 nucleotide sequence: TGTGCCAGCAGTGCCCGTAGCGGGGGGGCTCTCGATACGCAGTATTTT.

This clone was seen once. The gene calls are TRBV6-2 or TRBV6-3 and TRBJ1-3; no reliable D call. V lost 5 bases, J lost 0 bases, and 11 bases lay in between. The CDR3 spans 15 residues. Germline V gene lookup returns CDR1 MNHEY and CDR2 SVGEGT. The DNA of the CDR3 is TGTGCCAGCAGTATGAGCTATACCTCTGGAAACACCATATATTTT. Its translation is CASSMSYTSGNTIYF.

This clone was seen a single time. The chain recombines TRBV6-2 or TRBV6-3 with TRBJ1-2; 8 bases are a match to TRBD1. The trim removed 0 bases at V and 4 bases at J, leaving 10 bases unmatched. The CDR3 has 17 residues. Per the germline V gene, CDR1 is MNHEY and CDR2 is SVGEGT. The CDR3 spells CASSYSGQAPAVYGYTF. In nucleotides, the CDR3 is TGTGCCAGCAGTTACTCGGGACAGGCCCCGGCCGTCTATGGCTACACCTTC.

The V call is TRBV18, the J call TRBJ1-4; D may be TRBD1 (6 bases). CDR3 length equals 14 residues. Between the trimmed V and J ends, which lost 3 bases and 6 bases, there was a span of 11 bases. Germline CDR1 KGHSH, CDR2 LQKENI. This chain's CDR3 is CASSPMKGDEKLFF. The CDR3 nucleotides read TGTGCCAGCTCACCCATGAAGGGGGATGAAAAACTGTTTTTT.

The V and J genes are TRBV9 and TRBJ2-3; 12 bases agree with TRBD2. The CDR3 sequence is 16 residues long. Germline-derived CDR1 and CDR2 are SGDLS and YYNGEE. The junction had 7 bases not matched to a gene; V was cut back by 4 bases and J by 4 bases. The CDR3 nucleotides are TGTGCCAGCAGCCCGACTAGCGGGAGTTTAGCAGATACGCAGTATTTT. The encoded protein is CASSPTSGSLADTQYF.

J is TRBJ2-3 and V is TRBV7-3, with 8 bases fitting TRBD1. Germline V gene sequence: CDR1 SGHTA, CDR2 FQGTGA. The CDR3 is 14 amino acids. With 6 bases clipped from V and 3 bases from J, the junction kept 5 bases outside the gene matches. This chain's CDR3 is CASSTGGGTDTQYF. The CDR3 nucleotides read TGTGCCAGCAGTACAGGGGGTGGAACAGATACGCAGTATTTT.

The genes are TRBV9 and TRBJ2-3, with 12 bases lining up with TRBD2. V lost 4 bases and J lost 4; bases outside the gene matches: 4. The CDR3 spans 15 residues. Looked up from germline, CDR1 is SGDLS and CDR2 is YYNGEE. In DNA, the CDR3 is TGTGCCAGCAGCCCCCTAGCGGGGGGGGCAGATACGCAGTATTTT. This sequence encodes CASSPLAGGADTQYF. Full variable domain (missing parts from reference TRBV9 and TRBJ2-3): DSGVTQTPKHLITATGQRVTLRCSPRSGDLSVYWYQQSLDQGLQFLIQYYNGEERAKGNILERFSAQQFPDLHSELNLSSLELGDSALYFCASSPLAGGADTQYFGPGTRLTVL.

The chain employs TRBV3-1 (or the pseudogene TRBV3-2) and TRBJ2-5; TRBD1 is a possible D gene (5 bases). V lost 2 bases and J 5 bases, leaving 9 bases between the germline ends. This CDR3 spans 13 amino acids. CDR1 LGHDT and CDR2 YNNKEL come from the germline V gene (reference sequence). DNA for the CDR3: TGTGCCAGCAGCCAACAGGGTTGGGAGACCCAGTACTTC. Its protein product is CASSQQGWETQYF.

Here the CDR3 reads CASRGGGEAFF. CDR3 bases: TGTGCCAGCAGGGGCGGGGGCGAGGCTTTCTTT. The rearrangement uses TRBV3-1 (or the pseudogene TRBV3-2) and TRBJ1-1, with a tentative D call TRBD1 (6 bases). Deletions cut 6 bases from V and 11 bases from J, with 13 bases between. CDR3 length: 11 residues. Germline V lookup: CDR1 LGHDT, CDR2 YNNKEL (reference sequence).

This rearrangement joins TRBV21-1 to TRBJ2-7; the table's D call TRBD1 went unverified against the DNA. TRBV21-1 is a pseudogene segment. The CDR3 loop spans 15 amino acids. CDR3 sequence: CASSLRDRVTYEQYF. In DNA form, the CDR3 reads TGTGCCAGCAGCCTCCGGGACAGGGTCACCTACGAGCAGTACTTC.

This sequence joins TRBV6-6 and TRBJ1-2, with D maybe TRBD1 (5 bases). The CDR3 loop spans 16 amino acids. CDR1 is MNHNY, CDR2 SVGAGI, per germline (reference sequence). Trimming removed 0 bases at V and 0 bases at J, with 11 bases between. The CDR3 DNA reads TGTGCCAGCAGTTACTCGAGAACAGGAACTAACTATGGCTACACCTTC. Its protein product is CASSYSRTGTNYGYTF.

This clone was picked up one time. The chain employs TRBV29-1 and TRBJ1-2; 11 nucleotides line up with TRBD1. CDR3 size: 12 residues. The V segment lost 6 bases and the J segment 8 bases; nucleotides outside the gene matches: 5. CDR1 and CDR2 from the germline V gene are SQVTM and ANQGSEA. In DNA form, the CDR3 reads TGCAGCGTGGGGGACAGGGGGGACGGCTACACCTTC. As protein: CSVGDRGDGYTF.

This sequence joins TRBV5-6 and TRBJ2-3; TRBD2 might be the D (7 bases). The CDR3 is 13 residues long. Germline-derived CDR1 and CDR2 are SGHDT and YYEEEE. Trimming shortened V by 3 bases and J by 9 bases, and 14 bases separated the two germline ends. CDR3 sequence: CASSSRWGGTQYF. The DNA of the CDR3 is TGTGCCAGCAGCTCCAGGTGGGGGGGCACGCAGTATTTT.

Only a few counts were recorded for this clone. This sequence joins TRBV18 and TRBJ1-5; D gene ambiguous. With 3 bases removed from V and 8 bases from J, the gap between germline ends came to 11 bases. Per germline, CDR1 KGHSH and CDR2 LQKENI. This CDR3 has 13 residues. The CDR3 DNA follows: TGTGCCAGCTCACCGGCGGGTAAGGAGCCCCAGCATTTT. Amino acid sequence: CASSPAGKEPQHF.

This clone was counted a few times. The junction departs from germline at one end; a sequencing error may be responsible. This chain connects TRBV7-7 to TRBJ2-1; TRBD1 aligns across 8 bases. The CDR3 runs 13 residues. Germline loops: CDR1 SSHAT, CDR2 FNYEAQ (reference sequence). The CDR3 DNA follows: TGTGCTAGCAGCTTAACAGGGGGCAATGAGCAGTTCTTC. It yields the protein CASSLTGGNEQFF.

The chain is built from TRBV3-1 (or the pseudogene TRBV3-2) and TRBJ2-1; 7 bases align to TRBD1. This CDR3 contains 23 residues. The V and J ends lost 0 bases and 9 bases, in that order; junction bases with no gene match: 32. The germline gives CDR1 LGHDT, CDR2 YNNKEL (reference sequence). The CDR3 region has the DNA TGTGCCAGCAGCCAAGATTTTTCTCGGCTAAATGGGTCAGGTCTAGACAGGGTAGGTGAGCAGTTCTTC. This sequence encodes CASSQDFSRLNGSGLDRVGEQFF.

V usage is TRBV6-5 and J usage is TRBJ2-7; 7 bases are a match to TRBD2. This CDR3 is 15 amino acids long. From germline, CDR1 is MNHEY and CDR2 SVGAGI. V lost 6 bases, J lost 2 bases, and 10 bases stayed unmatched. CDR3 residues: CASSSSGAGTYEQYF. As DNA, the CDR3 is TGTGCCAGCAGCTCCAGCGGAGCGGGGACCTACGAGCAGTACTTC.

This chain joins TRBV5-4 and TRBJ2-1; 9 positions match TRBD2. The CDR3 length is 12 residues. J lost 10 bases, V lost 3 bases, and 2 bases had no gene match. Germline lookup yields CDR1 SGHNT and CDR2 YYREEE (reference sequence). The CDR3 DNA sequence: TGTGCCAGCAGCTGGACTAGCGCCGAGCAGTTCTTC. It specifies CASSWTSAEQFF.

The rearrangement links TRBV6-5 to TRBJ2-3, with TRBD2 matching 10 bases. V trimming: 6 bases; J trimming: 4 bases; junction bases outside the gene matches: 7. Germline CDR1 is MNHEY and CDR2 is SVGAGI. The CDR3 covers 15 residues. Written as DNA, the CDR3 is TGTGCCAGCAGACTAGCTAGCGGGGGACCAGATACGCAGTATTTT. Translated: CASRLASGGPDTQYF.

The sample holds a few counts of this clone. The rearrangement links TRBV14 to TRBJ2-1, with TRBD2 identical over 10 bases. The CDR3 covers 16 residues. CDR1 is SGHDN, CDR2 FVKESK, per germline. Trimming cost V 1 base and J 12 bases; bases outside gene matches: 12. CDR3 coding DNA: TGTGCCAGCAGCCAAGTAAAGGGTCTAGCGGGAGTTTGGCAGTTCTTC. This translates into CASSQVKGLAGVWQFF. Looking up the rest from reference TRBV14 and TRBJ2-1 gives the full variable domain: EAGVTQFPSHSVIEKGQTVTLRCDPISGHDNLYWYRRVMGKEIKFLLHFVKESKQDESGMPNNRFLAERTGGTYSTLKVQPAELEDSGVYFCASSQVKGLAGVWQFFGPGTRLTVL.

The CDR3 reads CASSQAGTGSEQYF. The CDR3, as DNA: TGCGCCAGCAGCCAAGCCGGGACAGGGTCCGAGCAGTACTTC. The gene calls are TRBV5-1 and TRBJ2-7; 9 bases agree with TRBD1. Germline V gene data show CDR1 as SGHRS and CDR2 as YFSETQ. V trimming: 4 bases; J trimming: 6 bases; junction bases outside the gene matches: 8. This CDR3 contains 14 residues.